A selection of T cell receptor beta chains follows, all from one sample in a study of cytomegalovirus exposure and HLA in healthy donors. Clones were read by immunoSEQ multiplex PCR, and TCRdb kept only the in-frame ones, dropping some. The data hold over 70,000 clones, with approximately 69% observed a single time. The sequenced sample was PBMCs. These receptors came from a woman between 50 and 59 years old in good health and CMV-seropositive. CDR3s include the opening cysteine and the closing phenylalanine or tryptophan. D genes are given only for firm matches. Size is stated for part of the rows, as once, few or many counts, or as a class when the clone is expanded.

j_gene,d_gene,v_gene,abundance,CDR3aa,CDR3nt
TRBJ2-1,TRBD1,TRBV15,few,CATSRPTGTGDNEQFF,TGTGCCACCAGCAGACCCACCGGGACAGGGGACAATGAGCAGTTCTTC
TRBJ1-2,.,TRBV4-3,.,CASSQEYRVGYGYTF,TGCGCCAGCAGCCAAGAGTACAGGGTGGGCTATGGCTACACCTTC
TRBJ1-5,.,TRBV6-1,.,CASSEAGGGWGSNQPQHF,TGTGCCAGCAGTGAGGCGGGGGGCGGTTGGGGAAGCAATCAGCCCCAGCATTTT
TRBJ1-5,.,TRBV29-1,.,CSVAIQQNQPQHF,TGCAGCGTTGCGATTCAACAGAATCAGCCCCAGCATTTT
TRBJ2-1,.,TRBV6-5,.,CASTRGGGNEQFF,TGTGCCAGCACTCGAGGGGGGGGAAATGAGCAGTTCTTC
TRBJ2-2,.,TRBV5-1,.,CASSLGGGEVGPGELFF,TGCGCCAGCAGCTTAGGAGGGGGCGAGGTCGGACCCGGGGAGCTGTTTTTT
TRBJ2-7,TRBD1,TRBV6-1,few,CASSRGQGGEQYF,TGTGCCAGCAGTAGGGGACAGGGAGGAGAGCAGTACTTC
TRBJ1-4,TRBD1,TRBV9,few,CASTPGTGGDEKLFF,TGTGCCAGCACTCCCGGGACAGGGGGCGATGAAAAACTGTTTTTT
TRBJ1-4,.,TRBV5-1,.,CASRAGTNEKLFF,TGCGCCAGCCGAGCAGGGACAAATGAAAAACTGTTTTTT
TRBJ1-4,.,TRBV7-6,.,CASSSPRGKTNEKLFF,TGTGCCAGCAGCTCCCCGCGGGGAAAGACTAATGAAAAACTGTTTTTT
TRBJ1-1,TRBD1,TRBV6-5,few,CASSRGQVNTEAFF,TGTGCCAGCAGTCGGGGACAGGTGAACACTGAAGCTTTCTTT
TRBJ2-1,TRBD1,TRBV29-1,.,CSVGTVYNEQFF,TGCAGCGTCGGGACAGTTTACAATGAGCAGTTCTTC
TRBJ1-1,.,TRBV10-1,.,CASSAQGNTEAFF,TGCGCCAGCAGTGCTCAGGGTAACACTGAAGCTTTCTTT
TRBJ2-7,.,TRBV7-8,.,CASSSLNFGSSYEQYF,TGTGCCAGCAGCTCCCTAAATTTTGGGAGCTCCTACGAGCAGTACTTC
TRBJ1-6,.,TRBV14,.,CASSRAQNSPLHF,TGTGCCAGCAGCCGGGCCCAAAATTCACCCCTCCACTTT
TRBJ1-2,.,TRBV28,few,CASSFGAGAGSGYTF,TGTGCCAGCAGTTTCGGGGCAGGGGCTGGGAGTGGGTACACCTTC
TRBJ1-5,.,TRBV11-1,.,CASSPAGWRVISNQPQHF,TGTGCCAGCAGCCCCGCCGGGTGGAGGGTCATTAGCAATCAGCCCCAGCATTTT
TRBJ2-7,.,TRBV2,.,CASSVVGGYEQYF,TGTGCCAGCAGTGTAGTAGGGGGCTACGAGCAGTACTTC
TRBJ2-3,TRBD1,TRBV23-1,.,CASTYRGERDRSVCTQYF,TGCGCCAGCACTTACAGAGGGGAACGGGACAGGTCTGTTTGTACGCAGTATTTT
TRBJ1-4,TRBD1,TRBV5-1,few,CASSVGQPSNEKLFF,TGCGCCAGCAGCGTGGGACAGCCGAGTAATGAAAAACTGTTTTTT
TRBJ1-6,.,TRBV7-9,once,CASSAGVVFSLHF,TGTGCCAGCAGTGCAGGGGTAGTATTCTCCCTCCACTTT
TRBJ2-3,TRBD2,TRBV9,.,CASSVAAGTSTDTQYF,TGTGCCAGCAGCGTAGCAGCGGGGACTAGCACAGATACGCAGTATTTT
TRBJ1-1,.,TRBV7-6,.,CASSLISGNTEAFF,TGTGCCAGCAGTCTCATTTCAGGGAACACTGAAGCTTTCTTT
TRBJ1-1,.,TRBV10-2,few,CASSGAGYEAFF,TGCGCCAGCAGTGGGGCAGGGTATGAAGCTTTCTTT
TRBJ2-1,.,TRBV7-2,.,CASTLGPGDPEQFF,TGTGCCAGCACCCTGGGACCAGGGGATCCTGAGCAGTTCTTC
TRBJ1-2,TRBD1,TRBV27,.,CASRRGLYGYTF,TGTGCCAGCAGGAGGGGGCTCTATGGCTACACCTTC
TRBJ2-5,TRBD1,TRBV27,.,CASSRPGQGETQYF,TGTGCCAGCAGTCGACCGGGACAGGGTGAGACCCAGTACTTC
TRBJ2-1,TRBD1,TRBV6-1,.,CASSVGQGSYNEQFF,TGTGCCAGCAGCGTTGGACAGGGCTCCTACAATGAGCAGTTCTTC
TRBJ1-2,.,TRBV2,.,CASSAEGGYTF,TGTGCCAGCAGTGCCGAGGGTGGCTACACCTTC
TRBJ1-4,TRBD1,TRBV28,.,CASSFQVQGSIQLFF,TGTGCCAGCAGTTTTCAGGTACAGGGGTCAATTCAACTGTTTTTT
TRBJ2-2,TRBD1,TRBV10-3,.,CATSGTGVTGELFF,TGTGCAACCTCGGGGACAGGGGTCACCGGGGAGCTGTTTTTT
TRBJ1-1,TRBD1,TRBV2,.,CASRKRTGYVNTEAFF,TGTGCCAGCAGGAAACGGACAGGGTACGTGAACACTGAAGCTTTCTTT